Sequencing of this TCR beta chain was carried out in a study of blood T cells in healthy people across ages. PCR was performed a second time for about 6 to 11 cycles using a sample-barcoded 5' primer and a J-beta primer mix. TCRdb reprocessed the 5' RACE reads via MiXCR and lists one record per CDR3 protein. Here the sample spans 800,000 or so distinct CDR3 sequences, around 62% being singletons. The CDR3 spans 13 residues. Germline assignment: CDR1 ENHRY and CDR2 SYGVKD. V was clipped by 10 bases and J by 3 bases; unmatched bases: 7. This clonotype has just one count. Its matching antigen is unknown. General study results and limits: Changes seen in expanded clonotypes were possibly confounded by donor CMV status left unknown.

The TCR comes from a man aged 30-40 years in good health. Sequenced: blood. The chain recombines TRBV10-3 with TRBJ2-3, with 7 bases fitting TRBD1. The CDR3 here is CATGQLKTDTQYF. CDR3 DNA: TGTGCCACGGGACAGCTAAAAACAGATACGCAGTATTTT.